This T cell receptor (beta chain) stems from a study of T cells in Graves' hyperthyroidism and ophthalmopathy. The CDR3 has 15 residues. Between the trimmed V and J ends, which lost 3 bases and 0 bases, there was a span of 10 bases. Amplification targeted TCR beta CDR3 regions from RNA transcripts. HTBI primers were employed in a first-round RT-PCR of the TCR CDR3. A single record per CDR3 protein comes from TCRdb applying MiXCR to the multiplex PCR reads. The repertoire has 250,000 to 350,000 distinct CDR3 sequences, about 15% of them found once; the top ten carry around 35%. This clonotype was detected many times. Graves' hyperthyroidism was deemed stable absent ophthalmopathy progression within 18 months. Isolation of PBMCs was performed on about 10 ml fresh peripheral blood.

The sample taken for sequencing was blood. V is TRBV12-3 or TRBV12-4 and J is TRBJ2-3; D unresolved. This sequence originates from a man aged 25-40 years with Graves' hyperthyroidism. The chain's CDR3 is CASSFMNPSTDTQYF. CDR3 nucleotide sequence: TGTGCCAGCAGTTTTATGAACCCCAGCACAGATACGCAGTATTTT.